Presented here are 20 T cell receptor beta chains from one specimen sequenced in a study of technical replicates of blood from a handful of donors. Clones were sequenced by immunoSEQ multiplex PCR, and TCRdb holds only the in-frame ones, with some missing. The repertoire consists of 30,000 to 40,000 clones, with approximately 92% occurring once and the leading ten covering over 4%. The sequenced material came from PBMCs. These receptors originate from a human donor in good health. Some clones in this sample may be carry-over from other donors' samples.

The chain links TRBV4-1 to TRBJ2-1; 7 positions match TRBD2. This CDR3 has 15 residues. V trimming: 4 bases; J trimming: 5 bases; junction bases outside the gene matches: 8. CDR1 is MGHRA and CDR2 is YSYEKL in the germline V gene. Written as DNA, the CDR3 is TGCGCCAGCAGCCCATTGGGGGGAGGGAACAATGAGCAGTTCTTC. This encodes CASSPLGGGNNEQFF.

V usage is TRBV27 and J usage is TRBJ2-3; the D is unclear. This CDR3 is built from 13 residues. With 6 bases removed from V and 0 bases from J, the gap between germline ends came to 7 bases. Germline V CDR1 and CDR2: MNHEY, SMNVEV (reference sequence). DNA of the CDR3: TGTGCCAGCAGGACAACTAGCACAGATACGCAGTATTTT. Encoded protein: CASRTTSTDTQYF.

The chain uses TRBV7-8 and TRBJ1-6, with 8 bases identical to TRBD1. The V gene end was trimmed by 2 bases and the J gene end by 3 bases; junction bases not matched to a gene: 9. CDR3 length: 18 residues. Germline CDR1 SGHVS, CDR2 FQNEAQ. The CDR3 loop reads CASSLTRTGLDYNSPLHF. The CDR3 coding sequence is TGTGCCAGCAGCTTAACCCGGACAGGGCTAGACTATAATTCACCCCTCCACTTT.

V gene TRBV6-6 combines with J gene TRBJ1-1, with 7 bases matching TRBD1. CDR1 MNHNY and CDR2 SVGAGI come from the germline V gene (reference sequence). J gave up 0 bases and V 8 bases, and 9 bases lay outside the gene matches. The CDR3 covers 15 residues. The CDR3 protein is CASGEGAIMNTEAFF. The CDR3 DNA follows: TGTGCCAGCGGAGAGGGGGCCATCATGAACACTGAAGCTTTCTTT.

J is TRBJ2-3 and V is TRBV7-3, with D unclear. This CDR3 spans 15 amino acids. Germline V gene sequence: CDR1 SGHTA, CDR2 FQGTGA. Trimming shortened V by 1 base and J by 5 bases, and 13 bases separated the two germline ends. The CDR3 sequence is CASSLMVGLGDTQYF. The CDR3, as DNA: TGTGCCAGCAGCTTAATGGTGGGCCTCGGAGATACGCAGTATTTT.

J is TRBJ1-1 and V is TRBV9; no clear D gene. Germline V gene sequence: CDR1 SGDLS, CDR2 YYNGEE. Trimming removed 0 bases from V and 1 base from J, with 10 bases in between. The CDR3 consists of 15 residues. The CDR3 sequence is CASSVVPSGNTEAFF. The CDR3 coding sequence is TGTGCCAGCAGCGTAGTCCCGTCGGGGAACACTGAAGCTTTCTTT.

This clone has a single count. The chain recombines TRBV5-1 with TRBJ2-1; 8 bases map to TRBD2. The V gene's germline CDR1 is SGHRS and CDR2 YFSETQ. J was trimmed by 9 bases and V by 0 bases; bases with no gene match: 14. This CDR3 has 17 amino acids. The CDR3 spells CASSLAVVGGGMGEQFF. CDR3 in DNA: TGCGCCAGCAGCTTGGCCGTAGTGGGCGGGGGGATGGGTGAGCAGTTCTTC.

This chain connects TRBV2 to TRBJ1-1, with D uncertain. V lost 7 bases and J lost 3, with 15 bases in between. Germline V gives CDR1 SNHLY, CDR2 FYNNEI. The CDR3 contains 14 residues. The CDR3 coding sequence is TGTGCCAGCACGGTGGTGAATGTGGACACTGAAGCTTTCTTT. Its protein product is CASTVVNVDTEAFF.

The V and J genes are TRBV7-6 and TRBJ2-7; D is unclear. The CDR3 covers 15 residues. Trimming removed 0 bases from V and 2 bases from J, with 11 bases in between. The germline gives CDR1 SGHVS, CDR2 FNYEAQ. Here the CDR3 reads CASSLAYDNTYEQYF. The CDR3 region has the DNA TGTGCCAGCAGCTTAGCGTATGACAACACCTACGAGCAGTACTTC. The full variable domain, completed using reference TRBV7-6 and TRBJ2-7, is GAGVSQSPRYKVTKRGQDVALRCDPISGHVSLYWYRQALGQGPEFLTYFNYEAQQDKSGLPNDRFSAERPEGSISTLTIQRTEQRDSAMYRCASSLAYDNTYEQYFGPGTRLTVT.

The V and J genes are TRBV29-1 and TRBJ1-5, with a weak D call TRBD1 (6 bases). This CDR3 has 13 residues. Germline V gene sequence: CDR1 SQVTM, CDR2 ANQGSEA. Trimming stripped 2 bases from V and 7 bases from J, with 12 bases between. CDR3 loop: CSVETDRNQPQHF. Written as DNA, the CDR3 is TGCAGCGTTGAAACGGACAGAAACCAGCCCCAGCATTTT.

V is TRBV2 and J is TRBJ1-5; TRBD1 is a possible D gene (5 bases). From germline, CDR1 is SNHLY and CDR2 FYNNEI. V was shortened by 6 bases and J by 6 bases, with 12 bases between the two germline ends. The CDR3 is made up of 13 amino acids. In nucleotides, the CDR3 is TGTGCCAGCAGGGGACGGGAGGCTCAGCCCCAGCATTTT. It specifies CASRGREAQPQHF.

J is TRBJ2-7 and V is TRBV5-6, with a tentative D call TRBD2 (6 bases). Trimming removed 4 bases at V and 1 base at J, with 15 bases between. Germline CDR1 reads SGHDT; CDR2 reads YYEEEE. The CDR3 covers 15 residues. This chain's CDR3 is CASSLLGTESYEQYF. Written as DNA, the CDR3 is TGTGCCAGCAGCCTGCTCGGGACTGAGTCCTACGAGCAGTACTTC.

CDR3 nucleotides: TGTGCCAGCGGGGGGGGGAATAAAAACATTCAGTACTTC. Amino acid sequence: CASGGGNKNIQYF. The chain couples TRBV6-5 to TRBJ2-4; 7 bases map to TRBD2. The CDR3 runs 13 residues. V lost 8 bases and J lost 4; bases outside the gene matches: 5. CDR1 and CDR2 (germline): MNHEY, SVGAGI.

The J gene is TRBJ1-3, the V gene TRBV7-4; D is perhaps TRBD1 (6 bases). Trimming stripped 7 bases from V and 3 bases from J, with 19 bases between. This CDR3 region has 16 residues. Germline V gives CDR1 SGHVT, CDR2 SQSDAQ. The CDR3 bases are TGTGCCAGCATCCGACAGGTATCTTGGGGTGGAAACACCATATATTTT. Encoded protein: CASIRQVSWGGNTIYF.

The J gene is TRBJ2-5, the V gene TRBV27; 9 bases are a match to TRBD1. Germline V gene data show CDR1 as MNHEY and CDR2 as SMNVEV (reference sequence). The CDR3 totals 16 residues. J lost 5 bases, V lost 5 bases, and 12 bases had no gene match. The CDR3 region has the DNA TGTGCCAGCAGTGCCGCCGGGACAGGGTTGGAGGAGACCCAGTACTTC. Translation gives CASSAAGTGLEETQYF.

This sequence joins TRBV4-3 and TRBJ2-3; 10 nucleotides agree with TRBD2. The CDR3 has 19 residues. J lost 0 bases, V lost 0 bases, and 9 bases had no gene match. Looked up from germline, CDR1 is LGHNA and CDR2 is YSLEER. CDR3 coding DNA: TGCGCCAGCAGCCAAGATTGGGGGCGACTAGCGGGTAGCACAGATACGCAGTATTTT. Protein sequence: CASSQDWGRLAGSTDTQYF.

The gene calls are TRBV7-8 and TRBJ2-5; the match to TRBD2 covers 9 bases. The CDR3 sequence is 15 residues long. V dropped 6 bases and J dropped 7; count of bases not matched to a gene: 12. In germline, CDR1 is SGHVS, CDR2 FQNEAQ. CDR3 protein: CASSRTSAGHGTQYF. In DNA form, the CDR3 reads TGTGCCAGCAGTCGGACTAGCGCTGGGCATGGGACCCAGTACTTC.

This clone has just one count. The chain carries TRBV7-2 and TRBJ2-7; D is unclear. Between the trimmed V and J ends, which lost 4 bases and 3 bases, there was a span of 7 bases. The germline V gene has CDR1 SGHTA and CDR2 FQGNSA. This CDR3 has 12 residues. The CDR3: CASSWQRYEQYF. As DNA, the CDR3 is TGTGCCAGCAGCTGGCAGCGCTACGAGCAGTACTTC.

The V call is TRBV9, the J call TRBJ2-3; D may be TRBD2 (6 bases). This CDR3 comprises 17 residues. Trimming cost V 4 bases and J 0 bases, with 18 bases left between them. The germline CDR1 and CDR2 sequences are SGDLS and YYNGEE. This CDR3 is CASSPSSWRGSTDTQYF. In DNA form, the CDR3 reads TGTGCCAGCAGCCCTAGTTCTTGGCGGGGCAGCACAGATACGCAGTATTTT.

In DNA form, the CDR3 reads TGCGCCAGCAGCTTGGTAGGGGATCCGAACACTGAAGCTTTCTTT. Its translation: CASSLVGDPNTEAFF. The rearrangement joins TRBV5-1 to TRBJ1-1, with D possibly being TRBD1 (5 bases). Between the trimmed V and J ends, which lost 0 bases and 1 base, there was a span of 10 bases. The germline gives CDR1 SGHRS, CDR2 YFSETQ. The CDR3 sequence is 15 residues long.